This TCR beta chain was captured in a study of CD8+ T cells in alopecia areata. The V and J ends lost 1 base and 7 bases respectively, with 7 bases between them. The CDR3 contains 13 residues. Germline V CDR1 and CDR2: SEHNR, FQNEAQ (reference sequence). Specified treatment: oral pan-JAK inhibitor, 5-10 mg twice daily. In each case, RNA was isolated and then reverse transcribed into cDNA as the sequencing template. Measured with immunoSEQ multiplex PCR; TCRdb has only the in-frame clones, and not every one. The sample comprises roughly 180,000 clones, 60% of which are singletons, and 3% to 4% rests with the top ten.

V and J are TRBV7-9 and TRBJ2-2, with D unresolved. Material: CD4+ T cells sorted from blood, obtained at week 4, from a patient treated with tofacitinib. This TCR derives from a human donor with alopecia areata. CDR3 residues: CASSLGSNGELFF. The DNA of the CDR3 is TGTGCCAGCAGCTTAGGGAGCAACGGGGAGCTGTTTTTT. The variable domain in full, with the rest retrieved from reference TRBV7-9 and TRBJ2-2, is DTGVSQNPRHKITKRGQNVTFRCDPISEHNRLYWYRQTLGQGPEFLTYFQNEAQLEKSRLLSDRFSAERPKGSFSTLEIQRTEQGDSAMYLCASSLGSNGELFFGEGSRLTVL.